A single sample is the source of the 12 T cell receptor beta chains below, sequenced in a study of cytomegalovirus exposure and HLA in healthy donors. TCRdb's table, derived via immunoSEQ multiplex PCR, lists solely in-frame clones and lacks some. This sample carries fewer than 200,000 clones, around nine tenths of them seen once, and the ten largest clones take 6% to 8%. Source material: PBMCs. The receptor source for this set is a man in his thirties or forties in good health and CMV-seropositive.

J is TRBJ1-1 and V is TRBV7-9; D gene unclear. The germline V and J ends were trimmed by 5 bases and 1 base, with 8 bases remaining between them. Germline loops: CDR1 SEHNR, CDR2 FQNEAQ (reference sequence). The CDR3 has 13 residues. This CDR3 reads CASSKDQNTEAFF. In nucleotides, the CDR3 is TGTGCCAGCAGCAAGGACCAGAACACTGAAGCTTTCTTT.

This clone turned up a few times. This rearrangement joins TRBV19 to TRBJ1-5; D gene uncertain. Trimming removed 5 bases at V and 4 bases at J, with 9 bases between. Germline V gene data show CDR1 as LNHDA and CDR2 as SQIVND (reference sequence). This CDR3 is 13 amino acids long. The CDR3 sequence is CASSEQMNQPQHF. In DNA, the CDR3 is TGTGCCAGTAGTGAACAGATGAATCAGCCCCAGCATTTT. Supplemented by reference TRBV19 and TRBJ1-5, the full variable domain reads DGGITQSPKYLFRKEGQNVTLSCEQNLNHDAMYWYRQDPGQGLRLIYYSQIVNDFQKGDIAEGYSVSREKKESFPLTVTSAQKNPTAFYLCASSEQMNQPQHFGDGTRLSIL.

This clone was seen a single time. The chain combines TRBV4-1 with TRBJ2-3, with 7 bases lining up with TRBD2. The CDR3 contains 19 residues. Germline V gene data show CDR1 as MGHRA and CDR2 as YSYEKL. V lost 8 bases, J lost 0 bases, and 20 bases stayed unmatched. DNA of the CDR3: TGCGCCAGCTCCTCACTTACATGGGAGGGGCGGGGGAGCACAGATACGCAGTATTTT. It specifies CASSSLTWEGRGSTDTQYF.

V gene TRBV7-2 combines with J gene TRBJ2-7; no firm D call. This CDR3 has 12 residues. The ends were cut back, 5 bases at V and 6 bases at J, with 11 bases in the middle. Looked up from germline, CDR1 is SGHTA and CDR2 is FQGNSA. CDR3 coding DNA: TGTGCCAGCAGCGTCTCTGAGTTCGAGCAGTACTTC. Translating it yields CASSVSEFEQYF.

The chain joins TRBV19 to TRBJ1-1; TRBD1 might be the D (5 bases). The ends were cut back, 3 bases at V and 4 bases at J, with 18 bases in the middle. Germline assignment: CDR1 LNHDA and CDR2 SQIVND (reference sequence). This CDR3 comprises 16 residues. Written as DNA, the CDR3 is TGTGCCAGTAGTATGGGCAGGGTAAGCATGGGCACTGAAGCTTTCTTT. Protein product: CASSMGRVSMGTEAFF.

The rearrangement uses TRBV25-1 and TRBJ2-3; 12 bases match TRBD2. The CDR3 sequence is 16 residues long. From germline, CDR1 is MGHDK and CDR2 SYGVNS. The V segment lost 3 bases and the J segment 5 bases; nucleotides outside the gene matches: 6. The CDR3 DNA sequence: TGTGCCAGCAGTGATGCGGGACTAGCGGGTGTAGATACGCAGTATTTT. It translates to CASSDAGLAGVDTQYF.

The chain carries TRBV6-5 and TRBJ1-2, with 8 bases identical to TRBD1. Looked up from germline, CDR1 is MNHEY and CDR2 is SVGAGI. The length of the CDR3 is 15 residues. J gave up 1 base and V 2 bases, and 3 bases lay outside the gene matches. The CDR3 region has the DNA TGTGCCAGCAGTTACGGACAGGGTGTTAACTATGGCTACACCTTC. Translated, it gives CASSYGQGVNYGYTF.

The V and J genes are TRBV30 and TRBJ2-7; 10 positions match TRBD1. The CDR3 has 17 amino acids. Germline V CDR1 and CDR2: GTSNPN, SVGIG (reference sequence). Trimming removed 0 bases from V and 3 bases from J; junction bases left unmatched: 11. The CDR3 DNA reads TGTGCCTGGAGTGTACCTACTTATGACAGGGGGCACTACGAGCAGTACTTC. It translates to CAWSVPTYDRGHYEQYF.

The J gene is TRBJ2-5, the V gene TRBV5-1; 8 positions match TRBD2. CDR3 length: 14 amino acids. V gave up 4 bases and J gave up 3 bases; unmatched junction bases: 5. Germline CDR1 SGHRS, CDR2 YFSETQ. The CDR3 region has the DNA TGCGCCAGCAGCGTGGCGGGGGGTAAAGAGACCCAGTACTTC. It translates to CASSVAGGKETQYF.

V and J are TRBV27 and TRBJ1-1; TRBD1 is a possible D gene (6 bases). V lost 5 bases, J lost 1 base, and 14 bases lay in between. Germline V lookup: CDR1 MNHEY, CDR2 SMNVEV (reference sequence). The CDR3 totals 15 residues. CDR3 bases: TGTGCCAGCAGTGAAATTACAGGGAGGAACACTGAAGCTTTCTTT. Translation gives CASSEITGRNTEAFF.

This clone has more than one count but fewer than ten. The chain carries TRBV5-6 and TRBJ1-2, with TRBD1 matching over 7 bases. The CDR3 consists of 14 residues. J was trimmed by 5 bases and V by 6 bases; bases with no gene match: 10. CDR1 and CDR2 (germline): SGHDT, YYEEEE. The CDR3 loop reads CASIFQDRPYGYTF. The CDR3 DNA is TGTGCCAGCATCTTCCAGGACAGGCCTTATGGCTACACCTTC.

The table lists this clone with a count of one. This sequence joins TRBV30 and TRBJ2-7, with D uncertain. Germline V gives CDR1 GTSNPN, CDR2 SVGIG (reference sequence). The CDR3 length is 12 residues. The CDR3 sequence is CASSGSSYEQYF. DNA for the CDR3: TGTGCTTCAAGTGGTTCCTCCTACGAGCAGTACTTC. The full variable domain, in which reference TRBV30 and TRBJ2-7 provide the parts outside the CDR3, is SQTIHQWPATLVQPVGSPLSLECTVEGTSNPNLYWYRQAAGRGLQLLFYSVGIGQISSEVPQNLSASRPQDRQFILSSKKLLLSDSGFYLCASSGSSYEQYFGPGTRLTVT.